Following are 14 T cell receptor beta chains from one sample sequenced in a study of T cell responses to AZD1222 COVID-19 vaccine. Clones were read by immunoSEQ multiplex PCR, and TCRdb kept only the in-frame ones, dropping some. The repertoire holds approximately 110,000 clones, with approximately 86% as singletons. The sequenced sample was peripheral blood, obtained on day 0 of AZD1222 vaccination. The receptors were sampled from an adult in good health.

The gene calls are TRBV7-2 and TRBJ2-7; the match to TRBD1 covers 7 bases. After removal of 4 bases from V and 5 bases from J, the junction contained 8 bases not matched to a gene. This CDR3 contains 14 residues. Germline V gene data show CDR1 as SGHTA and CDR2 as FQGNSA. The CDR3 DNA reads as TGTGCCAGCAGCTACCGACAGGGCACCAACGAGCAGTACTTC. Translation: CASSYRQGTNEQYF.

The chain joins TRBV10-3 to TRBJ1-2, with D perhaps TRBD1 (5 bases). This CDR3 has 14 amino acids. With 6 bases removed from V and 1 base from J, the gap between germline ends came to 12 bases. Germline assignment: CDR1 ENHRY and CDR2 SYGVKD. CDR3 DNA sequence: TGTGCCATCAGCCTGACAGAAGATAACTATGGCTACACCTTC. Amino acids: CAISLTEDNYGYTF.

This rearrangement joins TRBV27 to TRBJ2-7, with TRBD2 as a possible D gene (7 bases). The CDR3 runs 15 residues. V was pared by 9 bases and J by 1 base, with 19 bases between. Germline assignment: CDR1 MNHEY and CDR2 SMNVEV (reference sequence). The CDR3 protein is CASSSWGGSSYEQYF. The CDR3 coding sequence is TGTGCCAGTTCCTCTTGGGGGGGCTCATCCTACGAGCAGTACTTC.

This chain links TRBV4-1 with TRBJ1-3; D not resolved. Germline CDR1 MGHRA, CDR2 YSYEKL. V lost 2 bases to trimming and J lost 2 bases, with 10 bases between them. This CDR3 has 15 residues. As DNA, the CDR3 is TGCGCCAGCAGCCAAACCCCAGGTACTGGAAACACCATATATTTT. Translated: CASSQTPGTGNTIYF.

This clone has only one observation. The chain combines TRBV28 with TRBJ2-7; 8 positions agree with TRBD2. This CDR3 has 14 amino acids. Per germline, CDR1 MDHEN and CDR2 SYDVKM. V trimming: 5 bases; J trimming: 7 bases; junction bases outside the gene matches: 10. Here the CDR3 reads CASSPPRGGGEQYF. The CDR3 nucleotides are TGTGCCAGCAGTCCCCCTCGGGGGGGTGGAGAGCAGTACTTC.

V and J are TRBV19 and TRBJ1-6; the match to TRBD1 covers 7 bases. The CDR3 contains 15 residues. Germline-derived CDR1 and CDR2 are LNHDA and SQIVND (reference sequence). V dropped 7 bases and J dropped 7; count of bases not matched to a gene: 10. CDR3 nucleotide sequence: TGTGCCAGTACTCCGGACAGGACAGTCAATTCACCCCTCCACTTT. Residues: CASTPDRTVNSPLHF.

This CDR3 reads CASSPLGFQQYF. The CDR3 DNA is TGTGCCAGCAGCCCCCTGGGGTTCCAGCAGTACTTC. The chain links TRBV7-8 to TRBJ2-7; D is uncertain. Trimming removed 5 bases at V and 8 bases at J, with 13 bases between. The CDR3 has 12 amino acids. Germline assignment: CDR1 SGHVS and CDR2 FQNEAQ.

This clone turned up a few times. The chain couples TRBV2 to TRBJ1-5, with 8 bases that match TRBD1. CDR3 length: 13 residues. V was clipped by 7 bases and J by 3 bases; unmatched bases: 2. Germline V gives CDR1 SNHLY, CDR2 FYNNEI. The CDR3 is CASTTGDNQPQHF. Here the CDR3 DNA reads TGTGCCAGCACGACAGGGGACAATCAGCCCCAGCATTTT.

V gene TRBV7-2 combines with J gene TRBJ1-1; a weak D match, TRBD1 (5 bases). The germline V gene has CDR1 SGHTA and CDR2 FQGNSA. CDR3 length: 16 residues. V shed 3 bases and J shed 0 bases, with 14 bases lying between them. CDR3 sequence: CASSFSGAALNTEAFF. CDR3 DNA: TGTGCCAGCAGCTTTAGTGGGGCGGCATTGAACACTGAAGCTTTCTTT.

The chain employs TRBV6-5 and TRBJ1-1, with unresolved D. The germline V gene encodes CDR1 MNHEY and CDR2 SVGAGI. V gave up 6 bases and J gave up 1 base, with 6 bases separating them. The CDR3 covers 12 residues. The CDR3 region is CASRAENTEAFF. Written as DNA, the CDR3 is TGTGCCAGCAGAGCAGAGAACACTGAAGCTTTCTTT.

J is TRBJ2-1 and V is TRBV7-9; D is undetermined. This CDR3 has 11 residues. V shed 9 bases and J shed 8 bases, with 11 bases lying between them. The V gene's germline CDR1 is SEHNR and CDR2 FQNEAQ (reference sequence). The CDR3 bases are TGTGCCAGAGATGTGTTGGATGAGCAGTTCTTC. Amino acid sequence: CARDVLDEQFF.

This clone came up once. The chain couples TRBV29-1 to TRBJ1-2; D call uncertain. CDR3 length equals 13 residues. V lost 7 bases and J 3 bases, leaving 15 bases between the germline ends. Germline CDR1 is SQVTM and CDR2 is ANQGSEA. CDR3 DNA sequence: TGCAGCGCTTCGGACCGCCCTGACTATGGCTACACCTTC. This gives the protein CSASDRPDYGYTF.

A word on this clone: The junction departs from the called germline gene at one end, perhaps through a read error. J is TRBJ1-2 and V is TRBV30; a possible D gene is TRBD1 (5 bases). Looked up from germline, CDR1 is GTSNPN and CDR2 is SVGIG (reference sequence). This CDR3 is built from 11 residues. The CDR3 sequence: CAWSPSRVIAF. CDR3 nucleotides: TGTGCCTGGAGTCCTTCCAGGGTGATCGCCTTC.

This clone has ten or more counts. This sequence joins TRBV24-1 and TRBJ1-1, with D hard to call. The V gene lost 5 bases and the J gene lost 5 bases, with 11 bases spanning the gap. The germline V gene has CDR1 KGHDR and CDR2 SFDVKD. CDR3 length: 13 residues. The CDR3: CATSAHTGTEAFF. CDR3 bases: TGTGCCACCAGTGCCCACACCGGGACTGAAGCTTTCTTT.